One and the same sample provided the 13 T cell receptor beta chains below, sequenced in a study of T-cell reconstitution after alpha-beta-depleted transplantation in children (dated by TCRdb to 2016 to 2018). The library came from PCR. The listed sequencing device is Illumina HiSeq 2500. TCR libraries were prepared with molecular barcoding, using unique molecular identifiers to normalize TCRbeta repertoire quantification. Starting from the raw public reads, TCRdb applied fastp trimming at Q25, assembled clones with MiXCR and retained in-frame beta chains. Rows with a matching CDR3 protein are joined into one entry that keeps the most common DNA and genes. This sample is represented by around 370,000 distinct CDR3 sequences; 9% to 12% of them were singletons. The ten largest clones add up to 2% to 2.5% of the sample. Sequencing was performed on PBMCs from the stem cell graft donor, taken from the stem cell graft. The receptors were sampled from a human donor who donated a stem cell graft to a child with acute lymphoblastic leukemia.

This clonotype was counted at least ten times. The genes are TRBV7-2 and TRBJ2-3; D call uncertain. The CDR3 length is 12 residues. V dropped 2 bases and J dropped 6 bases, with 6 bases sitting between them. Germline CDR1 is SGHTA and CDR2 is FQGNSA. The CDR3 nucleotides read TGTGCCAGCAGCTTAAGGGTCGATACGCAGTATTTT. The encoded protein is CASSLRVDTQYF.

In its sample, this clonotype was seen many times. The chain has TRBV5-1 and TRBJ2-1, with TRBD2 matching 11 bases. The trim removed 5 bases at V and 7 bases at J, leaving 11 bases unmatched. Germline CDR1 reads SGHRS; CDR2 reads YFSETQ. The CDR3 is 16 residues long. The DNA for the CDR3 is TGCGCCAGCAGGACTTTAACTAGCGGGAGTACGAATGAGCAGTTCTTC. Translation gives CASRTLTSGSTNEQFF.

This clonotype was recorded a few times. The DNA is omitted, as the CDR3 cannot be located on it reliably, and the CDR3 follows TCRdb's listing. CDR3 protein: CASSLTGFGSGTGAYEQYF. This sequence joins TRBV7-3 and TRBJ2-7; no check of the table's D call, TRBD1, against the DNA was made. A total of 19 residues make up the CDR3, ends included. The germline gives CDR1 SGHTA, CDR2 FQGTGA.

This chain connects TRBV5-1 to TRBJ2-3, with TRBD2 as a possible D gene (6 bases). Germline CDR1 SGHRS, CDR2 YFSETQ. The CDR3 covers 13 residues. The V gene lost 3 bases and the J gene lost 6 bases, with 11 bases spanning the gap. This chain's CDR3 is CASSSGDGDTQYF. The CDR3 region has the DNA TGCGCCAGCAGCTCGGGGGATGGGGATACGCAGTATTTT.

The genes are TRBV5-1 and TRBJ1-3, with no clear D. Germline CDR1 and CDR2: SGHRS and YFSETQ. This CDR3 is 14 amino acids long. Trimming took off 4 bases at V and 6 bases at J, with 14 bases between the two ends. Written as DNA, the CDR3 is TGCGCCAGCAGCACCCGGCCTTTTCAAAACACCATATATTTT. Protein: CASSTRPFQNTIYF.

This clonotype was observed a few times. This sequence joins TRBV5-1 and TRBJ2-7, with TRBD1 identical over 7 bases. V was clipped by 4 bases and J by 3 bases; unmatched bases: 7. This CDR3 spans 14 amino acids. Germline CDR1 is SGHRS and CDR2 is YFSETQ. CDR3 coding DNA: TGCGCCAGCAGCCCGGGACAGTCCAACTACGAGCAGTACTTC. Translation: CASSPGQSNYEQYF.

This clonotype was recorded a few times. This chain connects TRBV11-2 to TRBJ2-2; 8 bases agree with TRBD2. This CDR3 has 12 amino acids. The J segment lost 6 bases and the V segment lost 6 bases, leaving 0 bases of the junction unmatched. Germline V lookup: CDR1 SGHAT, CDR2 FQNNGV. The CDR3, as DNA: TGTGCCAGCAGGCGGGGGGCCGGGGAGCTGTTTTTT. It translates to CASRRGAGELFF.

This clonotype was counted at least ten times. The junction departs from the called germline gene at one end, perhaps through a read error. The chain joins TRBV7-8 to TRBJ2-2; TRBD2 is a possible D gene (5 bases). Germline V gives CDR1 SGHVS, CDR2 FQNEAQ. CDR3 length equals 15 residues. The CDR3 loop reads CASSIATGPTGELFF. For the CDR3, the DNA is TGTGCCAGCAGCATAGCGACCGGGCCCACCGGGGAGCTGTTTTTT.

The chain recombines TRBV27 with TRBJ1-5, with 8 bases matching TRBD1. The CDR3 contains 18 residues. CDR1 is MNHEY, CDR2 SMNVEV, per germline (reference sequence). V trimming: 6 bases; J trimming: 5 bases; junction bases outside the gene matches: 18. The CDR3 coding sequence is TGTGCCAGCAGGGAAATGACAGGGGCGGCCTGTTACTATCAGCCCCAGCATTTT. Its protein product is CASREMTGAACYYQPQHF.

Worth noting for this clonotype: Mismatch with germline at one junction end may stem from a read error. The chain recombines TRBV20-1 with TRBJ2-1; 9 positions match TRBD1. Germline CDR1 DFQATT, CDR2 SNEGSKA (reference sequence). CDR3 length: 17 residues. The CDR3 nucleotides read TGCTGTGCTAGGACGGCGGGACAGGGATTGGGCTACAATGAGCAGTTCTTC. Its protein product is CCARTAGQGLGYNEQFF.

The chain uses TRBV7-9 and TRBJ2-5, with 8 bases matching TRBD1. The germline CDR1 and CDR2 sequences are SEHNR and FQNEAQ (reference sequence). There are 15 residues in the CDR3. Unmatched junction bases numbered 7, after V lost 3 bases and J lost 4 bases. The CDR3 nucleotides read TGTGCCAGCAGCTTTGTTTCAGGGGGCAGAGAGACCCAGTACTTC. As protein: CASSFVSGGRETQYF. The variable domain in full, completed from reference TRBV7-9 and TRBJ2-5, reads DTGVSQNPRHKITKRGQNVTFRCDPISEHNRLYWYRQTLGQGPEFLTYFQNEAQLEKSRLLSDRFSAERPKGSFSTLEIQRTEQGDSAMYLCASSFVSGGRETQYFGPGTRLLVL.

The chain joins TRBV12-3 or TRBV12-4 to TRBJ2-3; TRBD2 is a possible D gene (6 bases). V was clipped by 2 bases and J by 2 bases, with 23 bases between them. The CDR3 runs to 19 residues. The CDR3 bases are TGTGCCAGCAGTTTACAAAGGGACTTAATAGAACCGTACACAGATACGCAGTATTTT. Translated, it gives CASSLQRDLIEPYTDTQYF.

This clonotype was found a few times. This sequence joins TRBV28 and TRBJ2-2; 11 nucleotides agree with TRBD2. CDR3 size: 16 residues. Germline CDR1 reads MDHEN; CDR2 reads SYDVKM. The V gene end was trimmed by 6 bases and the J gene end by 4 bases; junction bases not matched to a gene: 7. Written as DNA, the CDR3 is TGTGCCAGCAGGACTACTAGCGGGAGAAGCACCGGGGAGCTGTTTTTT. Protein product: CASRTTSGRSTGELFF.